The 4 T cell receptor beta chains below all came from one sample that was sequenced in a study of T-cell memory formation after mild COVID-19. TCRdb analysed the 5' RACE reads with MiXCR anew, one entry per CDR3 protein. The sample holds 29,000 or so distinct CDR3 sequences; approximately 12% are singletons and the top ten take 13% to 15%. What was sequenced was PBMCs or a T cell subset sorted from them (not recorded which). These receptors were taken from an adult woman who had mild COVID-19 (a few samples of this study predate the infection). Cell type and time point are not known.

This clonotype was seen ten or more times. The CDR3 sequence is CSVKKMVGGKGFYEQYF. The DNA for the CDR3 is TGCAGCGTTAAAAAAATGGTCGGGGGCAAGGGATTCTACGAGCAGTACTTC. V is TRBV29-1 and J is TRBJ2-7; perhaps D is TRBD1 or TRBD2 (6 bases each). Germline assignment: CDR1 SQVTM and CDR2 ANQGSEA. The CDR3 contains 17 residues. Trimming removed 5 bases from V and 3 bases from J, with 26 bases in between.

This clonotype showed up many times. The genes are TRBV5-6 and TRBJ2-3; no definite D call. In germline, CDR1 is SGHDT, CDR2 YYEEEE. CDR3 size: 14 residues. The V and J ends lost 1 base and 6 bases respectively, with 12 bases between them. The CDR3 reads CASSLFLNLDTQYF. The CDR3 DNA reads TGTGCCAGCAGCTTGTTTTTGAACCTCGATACGCAGTATTTT.

This clonotype was observed many times. The chain joins TRBV4-1 to TRBJ1-6; TRBD1 is a possible D gene (6 bases). The CDR3 length is 16 residues. CDR1 and CDR2 (germline): MGHRA, YSYEKL. The ends were cut back, 1 base at V and 2 bases at J, with 9 bases in the middle. Written as DNA, the CDR3 is TGCGCCAGCAGCCAAGTACAGGGCCCCTATAATTCACCCCTCCACTTT. It codes for CASSQVQGPYNSPLHF.

This chain uses TRBV20-1 with TRBJ2-3; 7 nucleotides align to TRBD1. The CDR3 length is 15 residues. The germline V gene encodes CDR1 DFQATT and CDR2 SNEGSKA (reference sequence). V was clipped by 0 bases and J by 6 bases; unmatched bases: 9. The CDR3 DNA sequence: TGCAGTGCTAGAGAAGTCCAGGGGGTCTATGATACGCAGTATTTT. It codes for CSAREVQGVYDTQYF.